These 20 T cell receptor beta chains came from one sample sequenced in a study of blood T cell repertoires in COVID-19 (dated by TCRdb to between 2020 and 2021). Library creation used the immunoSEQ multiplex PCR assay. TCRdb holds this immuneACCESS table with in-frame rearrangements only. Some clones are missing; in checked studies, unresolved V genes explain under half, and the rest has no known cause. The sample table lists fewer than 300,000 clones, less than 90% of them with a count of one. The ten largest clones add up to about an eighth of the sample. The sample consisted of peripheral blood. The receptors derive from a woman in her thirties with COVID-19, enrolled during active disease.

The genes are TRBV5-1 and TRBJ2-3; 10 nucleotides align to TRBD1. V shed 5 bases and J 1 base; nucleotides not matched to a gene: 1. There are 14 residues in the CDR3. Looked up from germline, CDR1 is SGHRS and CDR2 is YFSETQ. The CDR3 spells CASSGQGGTDTQYF. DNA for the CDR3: TGCGCCAGCAGTGGACAGGGGGGCACAGATACGCAGTATTTT.

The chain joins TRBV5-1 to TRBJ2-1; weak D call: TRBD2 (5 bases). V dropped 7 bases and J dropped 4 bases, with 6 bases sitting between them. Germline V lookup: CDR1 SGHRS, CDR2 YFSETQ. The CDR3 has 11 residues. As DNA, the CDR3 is TGCGCCAGCCGGGATTACAATGAGCAGTTCTTC. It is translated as CASRDYNEQFF.

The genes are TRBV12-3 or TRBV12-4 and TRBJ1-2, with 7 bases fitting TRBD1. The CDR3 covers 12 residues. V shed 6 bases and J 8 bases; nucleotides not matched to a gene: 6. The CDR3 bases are TGTGCCAGCAGGAGGACAGGCGGAGGCTACACCTTC. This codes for CASRRTGGGYTF.

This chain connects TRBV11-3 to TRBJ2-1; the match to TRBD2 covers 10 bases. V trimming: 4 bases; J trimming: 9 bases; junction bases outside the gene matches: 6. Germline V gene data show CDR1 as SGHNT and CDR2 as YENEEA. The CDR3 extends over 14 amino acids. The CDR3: CASSSDSGGLEQFF. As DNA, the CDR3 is TGTGCCAGCAGCTCGGATAGCGGGGGGCTTGAGCAGTTCTTC.

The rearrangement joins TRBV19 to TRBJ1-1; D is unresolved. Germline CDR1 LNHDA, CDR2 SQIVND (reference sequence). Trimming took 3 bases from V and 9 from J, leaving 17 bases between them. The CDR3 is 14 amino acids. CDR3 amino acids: CASSIFGPRGKAFF. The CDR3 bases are TGTGCCAGTAGTATTTTCGGCCCGCGGGGAAAAGCTTTCTTT.

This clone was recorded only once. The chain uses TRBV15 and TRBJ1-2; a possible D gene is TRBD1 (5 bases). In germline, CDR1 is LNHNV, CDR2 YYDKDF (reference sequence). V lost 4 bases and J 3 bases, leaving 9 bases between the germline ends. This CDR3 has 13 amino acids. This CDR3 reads CATSKGFDYGYTF. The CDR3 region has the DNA TGTGCCACCAGCAAGGGGTTTGACTATGGCTACACCTTC.

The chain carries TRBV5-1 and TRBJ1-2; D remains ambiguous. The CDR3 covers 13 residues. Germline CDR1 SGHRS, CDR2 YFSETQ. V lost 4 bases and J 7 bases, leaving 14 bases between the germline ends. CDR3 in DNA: TGCGCCAGCAGCCCCGGGAGCCCGGGTGGCTACACCTTC. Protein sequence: CASSPGSPGGYTF.

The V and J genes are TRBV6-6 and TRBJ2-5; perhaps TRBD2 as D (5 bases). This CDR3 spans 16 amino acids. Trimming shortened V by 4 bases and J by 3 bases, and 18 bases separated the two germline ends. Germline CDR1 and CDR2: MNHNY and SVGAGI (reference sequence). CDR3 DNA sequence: TGTGCCAGCAGTTCATTTAATGCCGGGATAAAAGAGACCCAGTACTTC. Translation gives CASSSFNAGIKETQYF.

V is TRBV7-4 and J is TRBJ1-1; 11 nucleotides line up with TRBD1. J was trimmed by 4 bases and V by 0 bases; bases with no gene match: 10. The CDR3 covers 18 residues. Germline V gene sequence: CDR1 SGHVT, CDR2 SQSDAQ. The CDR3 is CASSLAFGQGARGTEAFF. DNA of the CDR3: TGTGCCAGCAGCTTAGCTTTCGGACAGGGGGCGCGGGGCACTGAAGCTTTCTTT.

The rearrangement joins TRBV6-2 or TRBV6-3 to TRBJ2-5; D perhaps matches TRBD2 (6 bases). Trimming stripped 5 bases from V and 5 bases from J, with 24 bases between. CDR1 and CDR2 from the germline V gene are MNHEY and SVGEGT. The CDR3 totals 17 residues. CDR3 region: CASSRGQRATLGETQYF. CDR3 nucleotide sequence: TGTGCCAGCAGTCGGGGCCAGCGGGCCACGTTAGGGGAGACCCAGTACTTC.

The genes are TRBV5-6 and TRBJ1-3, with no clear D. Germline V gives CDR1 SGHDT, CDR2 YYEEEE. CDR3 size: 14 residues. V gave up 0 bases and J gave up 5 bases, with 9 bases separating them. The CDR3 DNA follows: TGTGCCAGCAGCTTGGCCGGTTCAAGAAACACCATATATTTT. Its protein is CASSLAGSRNTIYF. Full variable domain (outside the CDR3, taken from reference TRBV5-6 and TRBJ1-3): DAGVTQSPTHLIKTRGQQVTLRCSPKSGHDTVSWYQQALGQGPQFIFQYYEEEERQRGNFPDRFSGHQFPNYSSELNVNALLLGDSALYLCASSLAGSRNTIYFGEGSWLTVV.

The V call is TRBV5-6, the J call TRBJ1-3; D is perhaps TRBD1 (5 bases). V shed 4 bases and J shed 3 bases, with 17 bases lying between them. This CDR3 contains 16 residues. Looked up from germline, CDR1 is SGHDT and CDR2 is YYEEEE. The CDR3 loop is CASSVRLGLYGNTIYF. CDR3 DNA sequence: TGTGCCAGCAGCGTCCGCCTGGGACTCTATGGAAACACCATATATTTT.

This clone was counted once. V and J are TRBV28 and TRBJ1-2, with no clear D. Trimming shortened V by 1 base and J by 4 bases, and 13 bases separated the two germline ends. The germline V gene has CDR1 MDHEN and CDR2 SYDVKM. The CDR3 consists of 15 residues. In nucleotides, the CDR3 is TGTGCCAGCAGTTTATCCCCCGCGGGCCTCTATGGCTACACCTTC. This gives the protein CASSLSPAGLYGYTF.

The CDR3 region has the DNA TGTGCCAGCAGTATCAGGGGCTACGAGCAGTACTTC. Protein: CASSIRGYEQYF. This chain connects TRBV27 to TRBJ2-7, with a possible D match to TRBD1 (6 bases). Germline CDR1 MNHEY, CDR2 SMNVEV (reference sequence). The CDR3 sequence is 12 residues long. V lost 5 bases to trimming and J lost 3 bases, with 8 bases between them.

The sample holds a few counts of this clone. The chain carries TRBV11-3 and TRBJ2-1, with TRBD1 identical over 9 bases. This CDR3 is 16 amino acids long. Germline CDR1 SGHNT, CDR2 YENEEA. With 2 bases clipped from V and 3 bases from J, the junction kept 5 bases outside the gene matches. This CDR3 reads CASSLSGTGYYNEQFF. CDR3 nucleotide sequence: TGTGCCAGCAGCTTATCCGGGACAGGGTACTACAATGAGCAGTTCTTC.

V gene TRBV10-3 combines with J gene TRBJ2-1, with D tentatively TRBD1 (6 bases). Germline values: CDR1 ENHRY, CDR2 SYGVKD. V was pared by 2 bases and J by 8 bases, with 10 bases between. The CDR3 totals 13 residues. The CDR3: CAISETGRDEQFF. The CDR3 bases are TGTGCCATCAGTGAGACAGGGCGGGATGAGCAGTTCTTC.

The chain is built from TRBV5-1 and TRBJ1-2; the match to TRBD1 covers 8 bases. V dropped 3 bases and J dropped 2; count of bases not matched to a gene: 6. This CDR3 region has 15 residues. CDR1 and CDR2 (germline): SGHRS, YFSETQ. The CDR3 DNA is TGCGCCAGCAGCTACCAGACAGGGGAGAACTATGGCTACACCTTC. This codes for CASSYQTGENYGYTF.

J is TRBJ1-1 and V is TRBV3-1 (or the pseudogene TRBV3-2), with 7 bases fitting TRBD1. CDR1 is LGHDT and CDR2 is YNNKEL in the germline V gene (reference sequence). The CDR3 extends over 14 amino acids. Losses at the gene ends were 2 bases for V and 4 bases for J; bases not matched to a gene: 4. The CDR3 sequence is CASSQTGVSTEAFF. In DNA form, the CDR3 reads TGTGCCAGCAGCCAAACAGGGGTCTCCACTGAAGCTTTCTTT.

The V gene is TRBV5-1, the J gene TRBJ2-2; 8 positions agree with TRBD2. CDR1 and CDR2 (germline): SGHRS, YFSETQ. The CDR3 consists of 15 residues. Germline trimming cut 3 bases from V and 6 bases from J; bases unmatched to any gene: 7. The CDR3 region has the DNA TGCGCCAGCAGCTGGGGTGGACTAGCCCCCGGGGAGCTGTTTTTT. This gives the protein CASSWGGLAPGELFF.

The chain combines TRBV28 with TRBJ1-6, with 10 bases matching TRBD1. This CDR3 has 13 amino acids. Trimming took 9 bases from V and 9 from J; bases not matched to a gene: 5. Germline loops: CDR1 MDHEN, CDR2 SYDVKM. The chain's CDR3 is CASFRDRGSPLHF. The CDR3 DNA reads TGTGCCAGTTTCCGGGACAGGGGTTCACCCCTCCACTTT.